These 26 T cell receptor beta chains originate from one sample sequenced in a study of shared clonotypes between healthy human individuals. Repertoires were generated with immunoSEQ multiplex PCR, while TCRdb's copy carries only in-frame clones and drops some. The data show 950,000 to 1,300,000 clones, 60% to 80% seen once. Sequenced input: memory CD4+ T cells sorted from blood. Noted subset: CD45RA-negative fraction. The receptors shown here come from a man aged 18 to 30 in good health.

The V and J genes are TRBV28 and TRBJ2-1; 7 positions match TRBD2. The CDR3 extends over 17 amino acids. From germline, CDR1 is MDHEN and CDR2 SYDVKM. The ends lost 7 bases at V and 2 bases at J; junction bases unmatched: 14. The CDR3 loop is CASTGGSSGHAYNEQFF. The CDR3 nucleotides read TGTGCCAGCACCGGGGGGTCTAGCGGTCACGCCTACAATGAGCAGTTCTTC.

This clone has at least ten counts. The chain uses TRBV11-2 and TRBJ2-3, with a tentative D call TRBD1 (6 bases). Between the trimmed V and J ends, which lost 2 bases and 5 bases, there was a span of 17 bases. This CDR3 is 16 amino acids long. Germline lookup yields CDR1 SGHAT and CDR2 FQNNGV. CDR3 protein: CASSLMAGVGVDTQYF. In nucleotides, the CDR3 is TGTGCCAGCAGCTTAATGGCAGGGGTAGGAGTAGATACGCAGTATTTT.

In its sample, this clone was seen a few times. The rearrangement uses TRBV5-1 and TRBJ2-6; D might be TRBD2 (5 bases). The CDR3 covers 17 residues. Between the trimmed V and J ends, which lost 3 bases and 0 bases, there was a span of 13 bases. Germline-derived CDR1 and CDR2 are SGHRS and YFSETQ. The CDR3 spells CASSSSGLFSGANVLTF. The CDR3, as DNA: TGCGCCAGCAGCTCCTCCGGACTCTTCTCTGGGGCCAACGTCCTGACTTTC.

The chain recombines TRBV27 with TRBJ1-1; D unresolved. Germline loops: CDR1 MNHEY, CDR2 SMNVEV (reference sequence). Trimming cost V 6 bases and J 5 bases, with 13 bases left between them. The CDR3 consists of 13 residues. CDR3 amino acids: CASSRRRATEAFF. DNA of the CDR3: TGTGCCAGCAGCCGAAGGAGGGCAACTGAAGCTTTCTTT.

The rearrangement joins TRBV6-1 to TRBJ2-3; 12 bases line up with TRBD1. Germline loops: CDR1 MNHNS, CDR2 SASEGT. The CDR3 runs to 15 residues. The V gene end was trimmed by 7 bases and the J gene end by 4 bases; junction bases not matched to a gene: 6. The CDR3 here is CASKWDRGRADTQYF. Here the CDR3 DNA reads TGTGCCAGCAAATGGGACAGGGGGCGAGCAGATACGCAGTATTTT.

This chain uses TRBV27 with TRBJ2-4; TRBD2 matches 8 bases. V was clipped by 6 bases and J by 13 bases; unmatched bases: 11. The CDR3 contains 13 residues. Germline CDR1 is MNHEY and CDR2 is SMNVEV (reference sequence). The CDR3 bases are TGTGCCAGCAGCGGGGGGGTTCTCTCAGTACAGTACTTC. Residues: CASSGGVLSVQYF.

The rearrangement uses TRBV7-3 and TRBJ2-2, with 7 nucleotides matching TRBD2. From germline, CDR1 is SGHTA and CDR2 FQGTGA. The CDR3 consists of 15 residues. Trimming cost V 3 bases and J 4 bases; bases outside gene matches: 5. CDR3 loop: CASSLDGGITGELFF. CDR3 sequence (DNA): TGTGCCAGCAGCTTGGACGGGGGGATCACCGGGGAGCTGTTTTTT.

The chain carries TRBV2 and TRBJ2-3; D remains ambiguous. The CDR3 runs 13 residues. Trimming stripped 7 bases from V and 2 bases from J, with 10 bases between. Per the germline V gene, CDR1 is SNHLY and CDR2 is FYNNEI. CDR3 loop: CASKERVTDTQYF. The CDR3 region has the DNA TGTGCCAGCAAGGAAAGGGTCACAGATACGCAGTATTTT.

The chain uses TRBV28 and TRBJ1-2, with D tentatively TRBD1 (5 bases). The germline gives CDR1 MDHEN, CDR2 SYDVKM. Trimming removed 9 bases from V and 7 bases from J, with 18 bases in between. The CDR3 contains 13 residues. The CDR3 DNA follows: TGTGCCAGTACCTGGGGGGGTTACGGTGGCTACACCTTC. It encodes CASTWGGYGGYTF.

The V and J genes are TRBV7-9 and TRBJ1-2; no reliable D call. The CDR3 length is 17 residues. Per the germline V gene, CDR1 is SEHNR and CDR2 is FQNEAQ (reference sequence). V lost 1 base to trimming and J lost 4 bases, with 19 bases between them. The CDR3 coding sequence is TGTGCCAGCAGCTTAGGTCAGGCAGATCCCTTATCCTATGGCTACACCTTC. This gives the protein CASSLGQADPLSYGYTF.

The V gene is TRBV5-1, the J gene TRBJ2-2, with 8 bases aligning to TRBD2. V shed 0 bases and J 0 bases; nucleotides not matched to a gene: 1. From germline, CDR1 is SGHRS and CDR2 YFSETQ. The length of the CDR3 is 16 residues. The CDR3 is CASSLEGLANTGELFF. In nucleotides, the CDR3 is TGCGCCAGCAGCTTGGAGGGACTAGCGAACACCGGGGAGCTGTTTTTT.

The DNA of the CDR3 is TGTGCCAGCAGCGCGGGTGGCCCTAATTCACCCCTCCACTTT. This translates into CASSAGGPNSPLHF. The rearrangement joins TRBV7-3 to TRBJ1-6; no firm D call. The CDR3 sequence is 14 residues long. Germline CDR1 and CDR2: SGHTA and FQGTGA. Trimming shortened V by 5 bases and J by 6 bases, and 11 bases separated the two germline ends.

The chain links TRBV19 to TRBJ1-1; perhaps TRBD1 as D (6 bases). CDR1 LNHDA and CDR2 SQIVND come from the germline V gene (reference sequence). The ends were cut back, 5 bases at V and 1 base at J, with 11 bases in the middle. This CDR3 is 14 amino acids long. The CDR3 spells CASSPWTENTEAFF. CDR3 DNA sequence: TGTGCCAGTAGTCCTTGGACAGAGAACACTGAAGCTTTCTTT.

Notes on this clone: Additional DNA sequences in this sample encode the identical CDR3. The chain uses TRBV29-1 and TRBJ1-2, with D perhaps TRBD1 (6 bases). This CDR3 is 12 amino acids long. V lost 6 bases, J lost 4 bases, and 12 bases lay in between. Germline V gene sequence: CDR1 SQVTM, CDR2 ANQGSEA. CDR3 amino acids: CSVDSGGYGYTF. CDR3 bases: TGCAGCGTGGACAGCGGGGGCTATGGCTACACCTTC.

This clone was recorded only once. J is TRBJ2-6 and V is TRBV4-3, with D tentatively TRBD1 or TRBD2 (5 bases each). The CDR3 runs 18 residues. Germline assignment: CDR1 LGHNA and CDR2 YSLEER. V was cut by 0 bases and J by 2 bases, with 14 bases left in between. The CDR3 is CASSQDTEGYTGANVLTF. CDR3 in DNA: TGCGCCAGCAGCCAAGATACTGAGGGGTACACTGGGGCCAACGTCCTGACTTTC.

The chain recombines TRBV5-5 with TRBJ1-2; D possibly corresponds to TRBD1 (6 bases). CDR1 is SGHKS and CDR2 is YYEKEE in the germline V gene (reference sequence). The germline V and J ends were trimmed by 4 bases and 4 bases, with 23 bases remaining between them. CDR3 length: 17 residues. The CDR3 sequence: CASSLGALQGVIYGYTF. The CDR3 region has the DNA TGTGCCAGCAGCCTGGGGGCCCTACAGGGAGTCATCTATGGCTACACCTTC. The whole variable domain, remainder taken from reference TRBV5-5 and TRBJ1-2, is DAGVTQSPTHLIKTRGQQVTLRCSPISGHKSVSWYQQVLGQGPQFIFQYYEKEERGRGNFPDRFSARQFPNYSSELNVNALLLGDSALYLCASSLGALQGVIYGYTFGSGTRLTVV.

This CDR3 reads CASSLSAGTYEQYF. CDR3 in DNA: TGTGCCAGCAGCTTATCGGCCGGAACCTACGAGCAGTACTTC. V usage is TRBV11-3 and J usage is TRBJ2-7; D remains unclear. V was clipped by 2 bases and J by 2 bases, with 10 bases between them. CDR1 is SGHNT and CDR2 is YENEEA in the germline V gene. The CDR3 is made up of 14 amino acids.

The chain employs TRBV10-3 and TRBJ2-7; maybe TRBD1 (7 bases). Germline V gene sequence: CDR1 ENHRY, CDR2 SYGVKD. The CDR3 is 11 amino acids. The V and J ends lost 5 bases and 6 bases respectively, with 8 bases between them. CDR3 amino acids: CAISQGGEQYF. Written as DNA, the CDR3 is TGTGCCATCAGTCAGGGGGGCGAGCAGTACTTC.

The CDR3 region has the DNA TGCAGCGTTGACAGGGGTGCCGAGCAGTACTTC. This codes for CSVDRGAEQYF. V gene TRBV29-1 combines with J gene TRBJ2-7; perhaps TRBD1 as D (6 bases). Deletions cut 3 bases from V and 6 bases from J, with 9 bases between. There are 11 residues in the CDR3. CDR1 is SQVTM, CDR2 ANQGSEA, per germline.

J is TRBJ1-2 and V is TRBV20-1; D not certain. V lost 1 base, J lost 7 bases, and 7 bases lay in between. This CDR3 spans 11 amino acids. Germline values: CDR1 DFQATT, CDR2 SNEGSKA (reference sequence). CDR3 loop: CSARASGGYTF. As DNA, the CDR3 is TGCAGTGCTAGAGCTTCTGGTGGCTACACCTTC.

V usage is TRBV27 and J usage is TRBJ2-2, with 9 bases that match TRBD1. The CDR3 is 14 residues long. J gave up 4 bases and V 4 bases, and 1 base lay outside the gene matches. Germline CDR1 reads MNHEY; CDR2 reads SMNVEV (reference sequence). The CDR3, as DNA: TGTGCCAGCAGTTCGGACAGGGGCACCGGGGAGCTGTTTTTT. Encoded protein: CASSSDRGTGELFF.

The CDR3 protein is CASSIMGGQYNEQFF. The CDR3 DNA sequence: TGTGCCAGTAGTATTATGGGGGGCCAGTACAATGAGCAGTTCTTC. The J gene is TRBJ2-1, the V gene TRBV19; D assignment may be TRBD1 or TRBD2 (6 bases each). CDR1 is LNHDA, CDR2 SQIVND, per germline (reference sequence). The CDR3 loop spans 15 amino acids. V was cut by 3 bases and J by 4 bases, with 13 bases left in between. Full variable domain (rest looked up from reference TRBV19 and TRBJ2-1): DGGITQSPKYLFRKEGQNVTLSCEQNLNHDAMYWYRQDPGQGLRLIYYSQIVNDFQKGDIAEGYSVSREKKESFPLTVTSAQKNPTAFYLCASSIMGGQYNEQFFGPGTRLTVL.

This clone was seen repeatedly, ten times or more. This sequence joins TRBV7-9 and TRBJ2-2, with D perhaps given as TRBD1 or TRBD2 (5 bases each). Trimming cost V 5 bases and J 2 bases, with 15 bases left between them. Germline V gene lookup returns CDR1 SEHNR and CDR2 FQNEAQ (reference sequence). This CDR3 is built from 16 residues. The CDR3, as DNA: TGTGCCAGCAGCAGGAGGAATCAGGGAAACACCGGGGAGCTGTTTTTT. This sequence encodes CASSRRNQGNTGELFF.

This clone was found once. J is TRBJ1-1 and V is TRBV6-6, with D possibly TRBD1 on 5 matching bases. The CDR3 covers 12 residues. V gave up 7 bases and J gave up 5 bases, with 11 bases separating them. The germline CDR1 and CDR2 sequences are MNHNY and SVGAGI (reference sequence). The CDR3 region has the DNA TGTGCCAGCACGAGGGGAGGGACTGAAGCTTTCTTT. Its protein is CASTRGGTEAFF.

V is TRBV18 and J is TRBJ2-1; 7 positions agree with TRBD1. Germline V gives CDR1 KGHSH, CDR2 LQKENI. With V trimmed by 7 bases and J by 5 bases, 5 bases remained unmatched. There are 13 residues in the CDR3. CDR3 coding DNA: TGTGCCAGCTTATCGGGACAGAACAATGAGCAGTTCTTC. It is translated as CASLSGQNNEQFF.

This clone was recorded a few times. CDR3 amino acids: CASSAIRDGGYTF. The CDR3 DNA reads as TGTGCCAGCAGTGCCATCAGGGACGGAGGCTACACCTTC. V and J are TRBV6-1 and TRBJ1-2; D is possibly TRBD1 (5 bases). In germline, CDR1 is MNHNS, CDR2 SASEGT. The CDR3 extends over 13 amino acids. Trimming pared 4 bases from V and 8 bases from J, leaving 14 bases between.